This note documents a single T cell receptor beta chain sequence. It lacks a known antigen. The sample holds no much larger clone one base away, and base qualities are not on file. The meaning of the sample's time point label: after dendritic cell vaccination, including at tumor progression/relapse. Patients were selected on the basis of adequate residual fresh-frozen tumor tissue and more than two years of available survival data. None of the glioblastoma patients carried an isocitrate dehydrogenase mutation, although molecular status otherwise varied. PBMC were collected before vaccination, two weeks after the third vaccination, and at tumor progression if progression occurred. The Qiagen DNeasy Blood extraction Kit was used to extract genomic DNA. The sample originates from a study of glioma-infiltrating T cells after dendritic cell vaccination (dated by TCRdb to between 2015 and 2016). Study-level background: The cohort comprised approximately 15 glioblastoma patients from Phase I and II dendritic cell vaccination trials, 9 newly diagnosed and 6 with recurrent disease. Between about 2003 and 2012, patients were given autologous tumor lysate-pulsed dendritic cell vaccination. The vaccine was prepared from monocyte-derived dendritic cells that were cultured for seven days with IL-4 and GM-CSF and then pulsed overnight with autologous tumor lysate. Three intradermal dendritic cell vaccine injections were administered to patients at biweekly intervals in the arm below the axilla. Tumor-infiltrating lymphocyte content was quantified and tumor and blood repertoires were compared in dendritic cell-vaccinated glioblastoma patients by deep sequencing of TCR beta CDR3 regions. Survival after dendritic cell vaccination was correlated with TCR sequencing metrics, including TIL content and tumor-blood repertoire overlap. Results and caveats for the whole study, not just this receptor: Longer time to progression and overall survival after dendritic cell vaccination were predicted by higher estimated pretreatment TIL content. The three-group TCR overlap response model was described as speculative and requiring prospective validation. No direct relationship between TCR clonality and survival was found, suggesting that a diverse polyclonal response may matter. The cohort was small and heterogeneous, few patients had complete blood and tumor sets, and even fewer had initial-recurrent tumor pairs.

Spanning cysteine to phenylalanine, the CDR3 consists of 15 amino acids. The DNA shown is the 45-base CDR3, in frame from base 1. V was cut back by 4 bases and J by 3 bases, leaving a gap of 15 bases between them. The germline V gene supplies CDR1 KGHSH and CDR2 LQKENI. The immunoSEQ assay amplified TCRB CDR3 regions from approximately 1.8 micrograms of genomic DNA, or from all available DNA when less than that amount was available. Multiplex PCR used 60 forward primers for TCR V beta segments and 13 reverse primers for J beta segments. To estimate the number of reads per starting template, synthetic control templates were added to each sample at limiting dilution. Reads of 87 bp were generated by sequencing on the Illumina HiSeq System. As for how the authors treated the data: PCR and sequencing errors were removed by a nearest neighbor algorithm that merged closely related sequences. TCR overlap was defined as the percentage of unique tumor TCR beta sequences that were also present in the same patient's peripheral blood. This is the immuneACCESS table as TCRdb keeps it, with only in-frame sequences that have V and J called. A part of the clones is gone; compared with another copy, unresolved V genes explain less than half, and the rest is unexplained. V and J calls and clone size are copied from that table; D and trimming were computed from the DNA. This sample gives roughly 60,000 clones in total; about 89% of them show up just once. Roughly 12% of the sample belongs to the ten largest clones.

Sample: blood, taken after dendritic cell vaccination. The origin of this receptor is a human donor with glioblastoma. Recombination joined TRBV18 with TRBJ1-2; TRBD1 might be the D gene, on 6 matching bases. The CDR3 reads as follows: CASSLTEQGYYGYTF. The nucleotides are TGTGCCAGCTCACTTACAGAACAGGGATACTATGGCTACACCTTC.